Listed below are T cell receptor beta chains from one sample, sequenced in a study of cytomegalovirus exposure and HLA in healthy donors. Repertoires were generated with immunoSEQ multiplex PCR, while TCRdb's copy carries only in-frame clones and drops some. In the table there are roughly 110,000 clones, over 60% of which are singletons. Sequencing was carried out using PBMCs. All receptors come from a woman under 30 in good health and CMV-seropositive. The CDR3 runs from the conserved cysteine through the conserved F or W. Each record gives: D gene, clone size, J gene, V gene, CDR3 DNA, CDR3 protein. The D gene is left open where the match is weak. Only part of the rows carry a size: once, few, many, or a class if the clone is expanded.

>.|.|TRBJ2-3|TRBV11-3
TGTGCCAGCAGCGTCCAGGGGGAGGTTACAGATACGCAGTATTTT
CASSVQGEVTDTQYF
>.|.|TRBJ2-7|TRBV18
TGTGCCAGCTCACCCCAGGGGTTGGCCCACGAGCAGTACTTC
CASSPQGLAHEQYF
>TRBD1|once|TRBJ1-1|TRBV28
TGTGCCAGCAGTAATATCTTCAGGACAGGGTACAGCACTGAAGCTTTCTTT
CASSNIFRTGYSTEAFF
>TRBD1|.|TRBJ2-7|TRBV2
TGTGCCTCACACAGGGGAACCTCCTACGAGCAGTACTTC
CASHRGTSYEQYF
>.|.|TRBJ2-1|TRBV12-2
TGTGCAAGTCGCCCAACCGGGACAGGGCCCAATGAGCAGTTCTTC
CASRPTGTGPNEQFF
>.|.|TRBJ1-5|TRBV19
TGTGCCAGTAGCTCTGCTGGGGCGCGGAATCAGCCCCAGCATTTT
CASSSAGARNQPQHF
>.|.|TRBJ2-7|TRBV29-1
TGCAGCGTTGTTCGACAGGAAGCCTACGAGCAGTACTTC
CSVVRQEAYEQYF
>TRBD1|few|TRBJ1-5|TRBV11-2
TGTGCCAGCAGCCCCGGACAGGCTTATCAGCCCCAGCATTTT
CASSPGQAYQPQHF
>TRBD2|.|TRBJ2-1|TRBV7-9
TGTGCCAGCAGCTCCCCAGGGACTAGCTCCAGGAATGAGCAGTTCTTC
CASSSPGTSSRNEQFF
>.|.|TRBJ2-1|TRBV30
TGTGCCTGGAGTGATAAGAGGTTGCAATTCTTC
CAWSDKRLQFF
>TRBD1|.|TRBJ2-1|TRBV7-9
TGTTCCAGCAGCTTAGAGACAGGGACCTACAATGAGCAGTTCTTC
CSSSLETGTYNEQFF
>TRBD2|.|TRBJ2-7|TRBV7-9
TGTGCCAGCAGCTACCGGACTAGCAGCTGCGAGCAGTACTTC
CASSYRTSSCEQYF
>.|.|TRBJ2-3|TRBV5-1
TGCGCCAGCAACTCCCGAAATCCGGGAGGCACAGATACGCAGTATTTT
CASNSRNPGGTDTQYF
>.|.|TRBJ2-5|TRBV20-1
TGCAGTGCCTCCTTCGGGACCCAGTACTTC
CSASFGTQYF
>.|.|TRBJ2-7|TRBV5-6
TGTGCCAGCAGCTCGACAGTTACCTACGAGCAGTACTTC
CASSSTVTYEQYF
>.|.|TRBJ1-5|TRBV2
TGTGCCAGCAGGGACTCCGTCCGCAATCAGCCCCAGCATTTT
CASRDSVRNQPQHF
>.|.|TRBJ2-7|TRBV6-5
TGTGCCAGCAGTTACAGGAGGGCCATTCGTAGCGAGCAGTACTTC
CASSYRRAIRSEQYF
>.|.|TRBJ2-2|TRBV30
TGTGCCTGGAGTGTACTGCGGGCTAGCACCGGGGAGCTGTTTTTT
CAWSVLRASTGELFF
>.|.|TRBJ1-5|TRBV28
TGTGCCAGCAGTTTGGGCCGGGGGGGCAATCAGCCCCAGCATTTT
CASSLGRGGNQPQHF
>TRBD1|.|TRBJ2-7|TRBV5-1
TGCGCCAGCAGCCCGGGACAGTCCTACGAGCAGTACTTC
CASSPGQSYEQYF
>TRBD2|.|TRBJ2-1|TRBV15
TGTGCCACCAAGGGCGGACTAGCGGGTTCCTACAATGAGCAGTTCTTC
CATKGGLAGSYNEQFF
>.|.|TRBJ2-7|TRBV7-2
TGTGCCAGCAGCCGCATCGAGTGGGCCCCCAATAACTACGAGCAGTACTTC
CASSRIEWAPNNYEQYF
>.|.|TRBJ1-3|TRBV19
TGTGCCAGTAGTATCGCTGGGGGCGGAACTGGAAACACCATATATTTT
CASSIAGGGTGNTIYF
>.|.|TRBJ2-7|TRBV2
TGTGCCAGCAGTGACAGGGCCCCCTACGAGCAGTACTTC
CASSDRAPYEQYF
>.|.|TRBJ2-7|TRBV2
TGTGCCAGCAGTGACAGGGGCGACCACGAGCAGTACTTC
CASSDRGDHEQYF
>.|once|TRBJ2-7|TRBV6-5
TGTGCCAGCAGGCGGGGGACAACCTACGAGCAGTACTTC
CASRRGTTYEQYF
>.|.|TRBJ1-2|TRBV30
TGTGCCTGCCGCTACCCAGGCTACACCTTC
CACRYPGYTF
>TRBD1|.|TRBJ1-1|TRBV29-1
TGCAGCGTTCCCCGGGACAGCCGATACTTGAACACTGAAGCTTTCTTT
CSVPRDSRYLNTEAFF
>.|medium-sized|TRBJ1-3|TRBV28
TGTGCCAGCTCAACCCCCACGGGGGGAAGCTCTGGAAACACCATATATTTT
CASSTPTGGSSGNTIYF
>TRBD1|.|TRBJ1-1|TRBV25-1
TGTGCCAGCAGTGCCCCAGCAGGACAGGGGTTGAACACTGAAGCTTTCTTT
CASSAPAGQGLNTEAFF
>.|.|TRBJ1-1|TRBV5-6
TGTGCCAGCAGCTCATCGGTCGGAGCTTTCTTT
CASSSSVGAFF
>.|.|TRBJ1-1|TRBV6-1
TGTGCCAGCAGTGGGGTGAGGTGGCGCACTGAAGCTTCCTTT
CASSGVRWRTEASF
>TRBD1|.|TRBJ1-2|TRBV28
TGTGCCAGCAGGACAGGGGGCGAAAGATATGGCTACACCTTC
CASRTGGERYGYTF
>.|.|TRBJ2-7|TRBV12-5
TGTGCTAGTGGCAAAGGGGCGGGAATCTACGAGCAGTACTTC
CASGKGAGIYEQYF
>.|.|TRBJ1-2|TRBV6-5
TGTGCCAGCAGTGACGGGCGGGGTGGCTACACCTTC
CASSDGRGGYTF
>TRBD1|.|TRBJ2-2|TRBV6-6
TGTGCCAGCAGTCCGACAGGGGTGAGGACCGGGGAGCTGTTTTTT
CASSPTGVRTGELFF
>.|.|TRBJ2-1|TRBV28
TGTGCCAGCAGTTTGGGCGGGGATGAGCAGTTCTTC
CASSLGGDEQFF
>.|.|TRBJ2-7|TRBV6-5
TGTGCCAGCAGCGTCGACAGGACTTATTCCTACGAGCAGTACTTC
CASSVDRTYSYEQYF
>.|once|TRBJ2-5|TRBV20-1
TGCAGTGCCCCTGACCAAGAGACCCAGTACTTC
CSAPDQETQYF
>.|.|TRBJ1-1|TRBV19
TGTGCCAGTAGTCCTCTGACAAAATCGAACACTGAAGCTTTCTTT
CASSPLTKSNTEAFF
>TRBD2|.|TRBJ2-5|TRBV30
TGTGCCTGGAGTGTACTAGCGGGAAATTCGGAGACCCAGTACTTC
CAWSVLAGNSETQYF
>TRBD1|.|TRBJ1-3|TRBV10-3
TGTGCCATCAGTCAGTCCGGACAGGGCACTGGAAACACCATATATTTT
CAISQSGQGTGNTIYF